The clone carrying this T cell receptor (beta chain) was observed once. V dropped 6 bases and J dropped 6; count of bases not matched to a gene: 4. Germline assignment: CDR1 SGHDN and CDR2 FVKESK. The CDR3 covers 13 residues. The sample is drawn from a study of blood T cell repertoires in COVID-19. Sequencing was performed with immunoSEQ multiplex PCR; in TCRdb, only in-frame clones are kept and a portion is missing. The sample includes approximately 450,000 clones, 75% to 90% of them seen just once. This chain links TRBV14 with TRBJ2-7; TRBD2 matches 11 bases. Sequencing was carried out using PBMCs or T cells enriched from blood (not recorded which). This receptor was taken from a man aged 25-40 years who had recovered from COVID-19. As DNA, the CDR3 is TGTGCCAGCAGGGGTAGCGGGAGGGGCGAGCAGTACTTC. Amino acid sequence: CASRGSGRGEQYF.